This TCR beta chain was found in a study of cytomegalovirus exposure and HLA in healthy donors. The study's findings and limits: Reports showed the classifier diagnosing cytomegalovirus status with high specificity and sensitivity. Immune exposure information available was restricted to CMV serostatus. By HLA locus, TCR association rates varied in a later analysis, with DRB1 showing the most and HLA-C the fewest.

Regarding this clone: Its cognate antigen is unknown.

Trimming cost V 3 bases and J 8 bases; bases outside gene matches: 12. This CDR3 has 16 residues. Germline V gene lookup returns CDR1 LNHNV and CDR2 YYDKDF (reference sequence). PCR used 60 Vbeta primers and 13 Jbeta primers. Only in-frame clones appear in the TCRdb table, and some are missing; sequencing was by immunoSEQ multiplex PCR. The sample yields 150,000 to 200,000 clones, about four fifths seen once. The sample consisted of PBMCs. This TCR was recovered from a young woman in good health and CMV-seropositive. The chain couples TRBV15 to TRBJ2-3, with TRBD2 matching over 9 bases. The CDR3 sequence: CATSRGPAGGTGTQYF. CDR3 bases: TGTGCCACCAGCAGGGGGCCAGCGGGGGGCACGGGTACGCAGTATTTT. The full variable domain, its missing parts supplied by reference TRBV15 and TRBJ2-3, is DAMVIQNPRYQVTQFGKPVTLSCSQTLNHNVMYWYQQKSSQAPKLLFHYYDKDFNNEADTPDNFQSRRPNTSFCFLDIRSPGLGDTAMYLCATSRGPAGGTGTQYFGPGTRLTVL.